What follows is one T cell receptor (beta chain) and its context. V dropped 5 bases and J dropped 2; count of bases not matched to a gene: 8. This CDR3 is built from 15 residues. The germline CDR1 and CDR2 sequences are SQVTM and ANQGSEA. This entry is derived from a study of blood T cell repertoires in COVID-19. The wider study: The United States, Italy and Spain were the sources of the acute and convalescent COVID-19 samples.

Sequenced by immunoSEQ multiplex PCR; TCRdb stores in-frame clones only, minus some. The sample lists under 80,000 clones; roughly 80% were seen once. Patients at the Seattle site were enrolled during active infection and followed longitudinally. This TCR was recovered from a man aged 60 to 69 with COVID-19, enrolled during active disease. The chain combines TRBV29-1 with TRBJ2-5; the match to TRBD2 covers 10 bases. The sample was peripheral blood. CDR3 coding DNA: TGCAGCGTTAACGGGGCTAGCGGGGGACAAGAGACCCAGTACTTC. Encoded protein: CSVNGASGGQETQYF.